The source of this T cell receptor beta chain is a study of shared clonotypes between healthy human individuals. Overall study findings and caveats: Incompleteness in sorted-subset sequencing, despite large depth, was shown by rarefaction. The naive CD4 repertoires of a few donors were compared, and around 4.9% of clonotypes were shared. Researchers found naive subsets generally carried larger estimated richness than memory subsets.

The CDR3 consists of 15 residues. V lost 0 bases, J lost 14 bases, and 22 bases lay in between. Germline V gene sequence: CDR1 LGHNA, CDR2 YSLEER. Concerning this clone: The antigen is unknown.

Naivety among CD8 cells was defined by CD45RO negativity and positive CCR7 selection, thereby excluding terminally differentiated effector memory CD45RA+ cells. This table comes from immunoSEQ multiplex PCR, and its TCRdb copy is limited to in-frame clones, with some not included. The repertoire includes about 2.1 million clones, just under 95% of them detected once, and about 1.7% sits in the top ten. J is TRBJ1-2 and V is TRBV4-3; D is undetermined. The source of this sequence is a man aged 18 to 30 in good health. Some clones in this sample may be carry-over from other donors' samples. Sequencing was done on a sample of naive CD8+ T cells from PBMCs. The CDR3 coding sequence is TGCGCCAGCAGCCAAGATTCTGGCGACTCTACCCCCAATACCTTC. It codes for CASSQDSGDSTPNTF.